Listed below are T cell receptor beta chains from one sample, sequenced in a study of vaccination and CD4 T cells after COVID-19. Using its own MiXCR run on the PCR reads, TCRdb lists one record per CDR3 protein. The table records some 10,000 distinct CDR3 sequences, under 60% of them present only once. What these receptors recognize is not known. Sequencing used CD4+ T cells from blood, cultured in vitro. These receptors were obtained from a human donor who had recovered from COVID-19. Each CDR3 is given with its conserved first and last residue. The order of the fields is D gene, J gene, clone size, V gene, CDR3 protein, CDR3 DNA. D genes are given only for firm matches. Only some rows state a clone size, as once, few, many or a class for expanded clones.

d_call: NA
j_call: TRBJ1-1
clone_size: few
v_call: TRBV12-3/TRBV12-4
cdr3_aa: CASSLQGTAEAFF
cdr3_nt: TGTGCCAGCAGTTTACAGGGGACCGCTGAAGCTTTCTTT

d_call: NA
j_call: TRBJ2-2
clone_size: NA
v_call: TRBV7-6
cdr3_aa: CASTLGNTGELFF
cdr3_nt: TGTGCCAGCACGCTCGGTAACACCGGGGAGCTGTTTTTT

d_call: TRBD1
j_call: TRBJ1-5
clone_size: NA
v_call: TRBV6-5
cdr3_aa: CASSYRQGGSNQPQHF
cdr3_nt: TGTGCCAGCAGTTATCGACAGGGAGGGAGCAATCAGCCCCAGCATTTT

d_call: TRBD1
j_call: TRBJ2-7
clone_size: NA
v_call: TRBV11-2
cdr3_aa: CASSLDGTGLYEQYF
cdr3_nt: TGTGCCAGCAGCTTAGATGGGACAGGGCTCTACGAGCAGTACTTC

d_call: NA
j_call: TRBJ1-2
clone_size: once
v_call: TRBV6-1
cdr3_aa: CASTPTLGRANGYTF
cdr3_nt: TGTGCCAGCACCCCCACGCTGGGCCGAGCTAATGGCTACACCTTC

d_call: NA
j_call: TRBJ1-1
clone_size: NA
v_call: TRBV2
cdr3_aa: CASSDLTEAFF
cdr3_nt: TGTGCCAGCAGTGATCTCACTGAAGCTTTCTTT

d_call: NA
j_call: TRBJ1-2
clone_size: NA
v_call: TRBV29-1
cdr3_aa: CSVEVQEKNYGYTF
cdr3_nt: TGCAGCGTTGAAGTGCAGGAAAAGAACTATGGCTACACCTTC

d_call: TRBD1
j_call: TRBJ1-5
clone_size: NA
v_call: TRBV7-2
cdr3_aa: CASSFGQGVNQPQHF
cdr3_nt: TGTGCCAGCAGCTTCGGACAGGGAGTCAATCAGCCCCAGCATTTT

d_call: TRBD2
j_call: TRBJ2-1
clone_size: NA
v_call: TRBV7-2
cdr3_aa: CASSPSGRLSYNEQFF
cdr3_nt: TGTGCCAGCAGCCCTAGCGGGAGACTCTCCTACAATGAGCAGTTCTTC

d_call: NA
j_call: TRBJ1-2
clone_size: NA
v_call: TRBV15
cdr3_aa: CATSRVRSSGGYTF
cdr3_nt: TGTGCCACCAGCAGAGTGCGGAGCTCAGGTGGCTACACCTTC

d_call: NA
j_call: TRBJ1-3
clone_size: NA
v_call: TRBV10-3
cdr3_aa: CATQKQGVNSGNTIYF
cdr3_nt: TGTGCCACCCAAAAACAGGGTGTAAACTCTGGAAACACCATATATTTT

d_call: NA
j_call: TRBJ2-3
clone_size: NA
v_call: TRBV24-1
cdr3_aa: CATSDSQTGAGADTQYF
cdr3_nt: TGTGCCACCAGTGATTCTCAAACCGGGGCCGGAGCAGATACGCAGTATTTT

d_call: TRBD2
j_call: TRBJ2-5
clone_size: NA
v_call: TRBV20-1
cdr3_aa: CSARVAGGRRETQYF
cdr3_nt: TGCAGTGCTAGAGTAGCGGGGGGACGCCGAGAGACCCAGTACTTC

d_call: NA
j_call: TRBJ1-1
clone_size: few
v_call: TRBV6-2/TRBV6-3
cdr3_aa: CASSASNPTEAFF
cdr3_nt: TGTGCCAGCAGTGCATCGAACCCCACTGAAGCTTTCTTT

d_call: NA
j_call: TRBJ2-5
clone_size: NA
v_call: TRBV2
cdr3_aa: CASSNRAMTSPQETQYF
cdr3_nt: TGTGCCAGCAGCAACAGGGCGATGACTAGTCCGCAAGAGACCCAGTACTTC

d_call: NA
j_call: TRBJ1-4
clone_size: once
v_call: TRBV6-5
cdr3_aa: CASSYPVGINEKLFF
cdr3_nt: TGTGCCAGCAGTTACCCCGTTGGGATCAATGAAAAACTGTTTTTT

d_call: NA
j_call: TRBJ1-2
clone_size: few
v_call: TRBV11-2
cdr3_aa: CASSLEGRPNYGYTF
cdr3_nt: TGTGCCAGCAGCTTAGAAGGCAGACCCAACTATGGCTACACCTTC

d_call: TRBD2
j_call: TRBJ2-7
clone_size: NA
v_call: TRBV18
cdr3_aa: CASSPLPGTSGRLAEQYF
cdr3_nt: TGTGCCAGCTCACCACTTCCTGGGACTAGCGGGAGGTTGGCCGAGCAGTACTTC

d_call: TRBD1
j_call: TRBJ1-2
clone_size: NA
v_call: TRBV24-1
cdr3_aa: CATSEPGQGARGGYTF
cdr3_nt: TGTGCCACCAGTGAGCCGGGACAGGGGGCGAGAGGTGGCTACACCTTC

d_call: TRBD1
j_call: TRBJ1-1
clone_size: NA
v_call: TRBV9
cdr3_aa: CASSVVPFDRGRMNTEAFF
cdr3_nt: TGTGCCAGCAGCGTAGTGCCCTTTGACAGGGGACGTATGAACACTGAAGCTTTCTTT

d_call: TRBD1
j_call: TRBJ1-1
clone_size: NA
v_call: TRBV19
cdr3_aa: CASRGTGDYTEAFF
cdr3_nt: TGTGCCAGTCGGGGGACAGGGGACTACACTGAAGCTTTCTTT

d_call: TRBD1
j_call: TRBJ1-3
clone_size: NA
v_call: TRBV15
cdr3_aa: CATSRDGGQGGNTIYF
cdr3_nt: TGTGCCACCAGCAGAGATGGAGGACAGGGAGGAAACACCATATATTTT

d_call: TRBD1
j_call: TRBJ2-3
clone_size: NA
v_call: TRBV6-5
cdr3_aa: CASSWTGRLSTDTQYF
cdr3_nt: TGTGCCAGCAGTTGGACAGGTAGACTGAGCACAGATACGCAGTATTTT

d_call: NA
j_call: TRBJ1-6
clone_size: few
v_call: TRBV7-9
cdr3_aa: CASSLGGLGMNSPLHF
cdr3_nt: TGTGCCAGCAGCTTAGGCGGGTTAGGCATGAATTCACCCCTCCACTTT

d_call: NA
j_call: TRBJ1-1
clone_size: few
v_call: TRBV6-4
cdr3_aa: CASSESPRTEAFF
cdr3_nt: TGTGCCAGCAGTGAATCCCCGCGGACTGAAGCTTTCTTT

d_call: NA
j_call: TRBJ2-5
clone_size: few
v_call: TRBV7-2
cdr3_aa: CASSLPLQETQYF
cdr3_nt: TGTGCCAGCAGCTTACCGTTACAAGAGACCCAGTACTTC

d_call: NA
j_call: TRBJ1-5
clone_size: NA
v_call: TRBV19
cdr3_aa: CASSIGHQGQPQHF
cdr3_nt: TGTGCCAGTAGTATTGGACACCAGGGACAGCCCCAGCATTTT

d_call: NA
j_call: TRBJ1-5
clone_size: NA
v_call: TRBV7-8
cdr3_aa: CASSFGLRQTQHF
cdr3_nt: TGTGCCAGCAGCTTTGGTCTTCGGCAAACCCAGCATTTT

d_call: TRBD1
j_call: TRBJ1-2
clone_size: NA
v_call: TRBV28
cdr3_aa: CASTRDRADYGYTF
cdr3_nt: TGTGCCAGCACCCGGGACAGGGCAGACTATGGCTACACCTTC

d_call: NA
j_call: TRBJ2-3
clone_size: NA
v_call: TRBV7-2
cdr3_aa: CASSPHGYPDTQYF
cdr3_nt: TGTGCCAGCAGCCCCCACGGCTATCCAGATACGCAGTATTTT

d_call: NA
j_call: TRBJ2-3
clone_size: few
v_call: TRBV20-1
cdr3_aa: CSALATDTQYF
cdr3_nt: TGCAGTGCGCTAGCGACCGATACGCAGTATTTT

d_call: NA
j_call: TRBJ1-2
clone_size: NA
v_call: TRBV5-5
cdr3_aa: CASSLELRDYGYTF
cdr3_nt: TGTGCCAGCAGCTTGGAGTTAAGGGACTATGGCTACACCTTC

d_call: NA
j_call: TRBJ1-5
clone_size: NA
v_call: TRBV5-1
cdr3_aa: CASSQGGNQPQHF
cdr3_nt: TGCGCCAGCAGCCAGGGCGGCAATCAGCCCCAGCATTTT

d_call: TRBD2
j_call: TRBJ2-1
clone_size: NA
v_call: TRBV7-9
cdr3_aa: CASSLAGGPYEQFF
cdr3_nt: TGTGCCAGCAGCTTAGCGGGAGGGCCTTATGAGCAGTTCTTC

d_call: TRBD1
j_call: TRBJ1-3
clone_size: NA
v_call: TRBV27
cdr3_aa: CASSLGTGWGNTIYF
cdr3_nt: TGTGCCAGCAGTTTAGGGACAGGGTGGGGAAACACCATATATTTT

d_call: NA
j_call: TRBJ1-5
clone_size: few
v_call: TRBV28
cdr3_aa: CASSWGQPQHF
cdr3_nt: TGTGCCAGCAGTTGGGGTCAGCCCCAGCATTTT

d_call: TRBD1
j_call: TRBJ1-2
clone_size: NA
v_call: TRBV27
cdr3_aa: CASSFGGRTGGGFSGYTF
cdr3_nt: TGTGCCAGCAGTTTTGGTGGACGGACAGGGGGCGGCTTCTCTGGCTACACCTTC

d_call: NA
j_call: TRBJ2-1
clone_size: few
v_call: TRBV24-1
cdr3_aa: CATSRNFHNEQFF
cdr3_nt: TGTGCCACCAGTCGAAACTTCCACAATGAGCAGTTCTTC

d_call: NA
j_call: TRBJ1-5
clone_size: few
v_call: TRBV5-4
cdr3_aa: CASAIRGSENIQHF
cdr3_nt: TGTGCCAGCGCAATCAGGGGCTCTGAAAATATCCAGCATTTT

d_call: TRBD1
j_call: TRBJ1-1
clone_size: NA
v_call: TRBV20-1
cdr3_aa: CSAMSTGGEILGAFF
cdr3_nt: TGCAGTGCTATGTCTACAGGGGGCGAGATTTTGGGAGCTTTCTTT

d_call: TRBD1
j_call: TRBJ2-3
clone_size: NA
v_call: TRBV15
cdr3_aa: CATSSLTGAEGDTQYF
cdr3_nt: TGTGCCACCAGCAGTCTTACAGGGGCAGAGGGGGATACGCAGTATTTT

d_call: NA
j_call: TRBJ1-1
clone_size: few
v_call: TRBV6-1
cdr3_aa: CASSRHGARNTEAFF
cdr3_nt: TGTGCCAGCAGTCGACATGGGGCTAGGAACACTGAAGCTTTCTTT

d_call: NA
j_call: TRBJ2-2
clone_size: NA
v_call: TRBV6-1
cdr3_aa: CASRPQGPGELFF
cdr3_nt: TGTGCCAGCAGACCACAGGGCCCCGGGGAGCTGTTTTTT

d_call: TRBD1
j_call: TRBJ1-5
clone_size: few
v_call: TRBV19
cdr3_aa: CASSIPRGLNQPQHF
cdr3_nt: TGTGCCAGTAGTATTCCCAGGGGGCTCAATCAGCCCCAGCATTTT

d_call: TRBD2
j_call: TRBJ2-1
clone_size: once
v_call: TRBV7-9
cdr3_aa: CASRPPSGSYNEQFF
cdr3_nt: TGTGCCAGTCGACCCCCTAGCGGGAGCTACAATGAGCAGTTCTTC

d_call: NA
j_call: TRBJ2-3
clone_size: NA
v_call: TRBV7-8
cdr3_aa: CASSLAFVDTQYF
cdr3_nt: TGTGCCAGCAGCTTAGCGTTCGTGGATACGCAGTATTTT

d_call: TRBD1
j_call: TRBJ2-5
clone_size: NA
v_call: TRBV7-3
cdr3_aa: CASSLTSGQQETQYF
cdr3_nt: TGTGCCAGCAGCTTAACGTCGGGACAGCAAGAGACCCAGTACTTC

d_call: TRBD2
j_call: TRBJ2-3
clone_size: NA
v_call: TRBV7-2
cdr3_aa: CASSLGGSGGDTQYF
cdr3_nt: TGTGCCAGCAGCTTAGGAGGTAGCGGGGGGGATACGCAGTATTTT

d_call: TRBD1
j_call: TRBJ2-1
clone_size: NA
v_call: TRBV24-1
cdr3_aa: CATRPSPGQGFNEQFF
cdr3_nt: TGTGCCACCAGGCCCTCTCCCGGACAGGGATTCAATGAGCAGTTCTTC

d_call: NA
j_call: TRBJ1-1
clone_size: NA
v_call: TRBV27
cdr3_aa: CASKRLPMNTEAFF
cdr3_nt: TGTGCCAGCAAGCGGTTACCCATGAACACTGAAGCTTTCTTT

d_call: TRBD1
j_call: TRBJ1-5
clone_size: NA
v_call: TRBV4-2
cdr3_aa: CASSQEVGQPNQPQHF
cdr3_nt: TGTGCCAGCAGCCAAGAAGTGGGACAGCCTAATCAGCCCCAGCATTTT

d_call: NA
j_call: TRBJ2-7
clone_size: few
v_call: TRBV7-9
cdr3_aa: CASSPRRTDLTYEQYF
cdr3_nt: TGTGCCAGCAGCCCCCGAAGGACAGACCTGACCTACGAGCAGTACTTC

d_call: NA
j_call: TRBJ1-1
clone_size: NA
v_call: TRBV7-2
cdr3_aa: CASSPRRTEAFF
cdr3_nt: TGTGCCAGCAGCCCTCGTCGGACTGAAGCTTTCTTT